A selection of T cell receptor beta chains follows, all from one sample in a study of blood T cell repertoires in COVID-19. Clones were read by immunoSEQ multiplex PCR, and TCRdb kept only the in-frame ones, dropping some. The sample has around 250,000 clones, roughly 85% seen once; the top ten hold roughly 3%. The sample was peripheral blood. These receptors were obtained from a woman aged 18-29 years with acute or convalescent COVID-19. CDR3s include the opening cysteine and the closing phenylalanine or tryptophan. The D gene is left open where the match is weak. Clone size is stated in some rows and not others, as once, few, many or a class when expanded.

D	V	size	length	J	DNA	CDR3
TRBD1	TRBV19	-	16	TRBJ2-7	TGTGCCAGTAGTCTAAAGGGACAGCTGGACGTCTACGAGCAGTACTTC	CASSLKGQLDVYEQYF
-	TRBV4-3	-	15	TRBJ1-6	TGCGCCAGCAGCCAAGTGTTTCTCCGGGAGTCACCCCTCCACTTT	CASSQVFLRESPLHF
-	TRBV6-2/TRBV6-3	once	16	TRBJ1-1	TGTGCCAGCAGTTACTCCACTACGACAGTGAACACTGAAGCTTTCTTT	CASSYSTTTVNTEAFF
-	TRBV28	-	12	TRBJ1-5	TGTGCCAGCAGTATACAGGGTCAGCCCCAGCATTTT	CASSIQGQPQHF
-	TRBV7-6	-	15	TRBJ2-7	TGTGCCAGCAGCCCCCAGGCTAGCTTCGCCTACGAGCAGTACTTC	CASSPQASFAYEQYF
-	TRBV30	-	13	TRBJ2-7	TGTGCCTGGAGTGTAGCGATGACGGGGGAGCAGTACTTC	CAWSVAMTGEQYF
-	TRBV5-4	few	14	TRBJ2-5	TGTGCCAGCAGCTTCCGGGACAACCAAGAGACCCAGTACTTC	CASSFRDNQETQYF
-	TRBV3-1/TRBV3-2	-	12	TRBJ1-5	TGTGCCAGCAGCCAAGGGGGCCAGCCCCAGCATTTT	CASSQGGQPQHF
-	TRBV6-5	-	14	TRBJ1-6	TGTGCCAGCAGACCCACAGGAAATAATTCACCCCTCCACTTT	CASRPTGNNSPLHF
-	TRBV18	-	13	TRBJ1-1	TGTGCCAGCTCCCAAGGACAGAACACTGAAGCTTTCTTT	CASSQGQNTEAFF
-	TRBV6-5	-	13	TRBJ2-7	TGTGCCAGCAGTTTTTCCGGGTTTCGCGAGCAGTACTTC	CASSFSGFREQYF
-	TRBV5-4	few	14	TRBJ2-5	TGTGCCAGCAGCTGGACCGGGAACCAAGAGACCCAGTACTTC	CASSWTGNQETQYF
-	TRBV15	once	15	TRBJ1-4	TGTGCCACCAGCAGAGATTGGCGGGAGAATGAAAAACTGTTTTTT	CATSRDWRENEKLFF
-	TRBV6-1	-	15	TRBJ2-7	TGTGCCAGCAGTGAAACGGGTGGCAGCTCCTACGAGCAGTACTTC	CASSETGGSSYEQYF
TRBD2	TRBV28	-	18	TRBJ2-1	TGTGCCAGCAGTTCTCCGGGACTAGTTTTTCGCTCCTACAATGAGCAGTTCTTC	CASSSPGLVFRSYNEQFF
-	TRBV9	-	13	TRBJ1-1	TGTGCCAGCAGCGTAGGTCAGGGGACTGAAGCTTTCTTT	CASSVGQGTEAFF
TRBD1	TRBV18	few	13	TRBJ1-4	TGTGCCAGCCTAGGACAGGAAGGTGAAAAACTGTTTTTT	CASLGQEGEKLFF
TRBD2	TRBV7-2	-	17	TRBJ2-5	TGTGCCAGCAGCTTGCCCCTCTCTAGCGGGAGGAGAGAGACCCAGTACTTC	CASSLPLSSGRRETQYF
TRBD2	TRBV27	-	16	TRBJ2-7	TGTGCCAGCAGTTCCCCGCGACTAGCGGGAGAGGGTGAGCAGTACTTC	CASSSPRLAGEGEQYF
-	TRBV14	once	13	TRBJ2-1	TGTGCCAGCAGCCAATCTGTAAGGGGTGAGCAGTTCTTC	CASSQSVRGEQFF
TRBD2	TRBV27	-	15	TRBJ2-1	TGTGCCAGCAGTTTGTTAGCGGGAGGGAACAATGAGCAGTTCTTC	CASSLLAGGNNEQFF
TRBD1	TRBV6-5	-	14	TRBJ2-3	TGTGCCAGCAGTTACACGGGACAGGGGGCTACGCAGTATTTT	CASSYTGQGATQYF
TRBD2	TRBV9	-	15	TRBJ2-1	TGTGCCAGCAGCGCCGGACTAGCGTACCACAATGAGCAGTTCTTC	CASSAGLAYHNEQFF
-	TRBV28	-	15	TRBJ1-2	TGTGCCAGCAGTTCCCAGCCGGGAGCTAACTATGGCTACACCTTC	CASSSQPGANYGYTF
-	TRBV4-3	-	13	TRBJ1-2	TGCGCCAGCAGCCCCGGGGTCAACTATGGCTACACCTTC	CASSPGVNYGYTF
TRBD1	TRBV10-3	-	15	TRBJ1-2	TGTGCCATCAAAACCGGGACAGACAAAAACTATGGCTACACCTTC	CAIKTGTDKNYGYTF
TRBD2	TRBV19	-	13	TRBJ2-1	TGTGCCAGTAGTATCGGACTAGCGGATGAGCAGTTCTTC	CASSIGLADEQFF
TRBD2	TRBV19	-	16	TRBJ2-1	TGTGCCAGTAGTGCCATAGCGGGATGGAGCACCGATGAGCAGTTCTTC	CASSAIAGWSTDEQFF
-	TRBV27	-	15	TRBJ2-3	TGTGCCGCGGGGAAGACAGGGATCGGGCCAGATACGCAGTATTTT	CAAGKTGIGPDTQYF
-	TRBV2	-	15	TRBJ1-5	TGTGCCAGCAACTCTCCCGGGGAGAGCAATCAGCCCCAGCATTTT	CASNSPGESNQPQHF
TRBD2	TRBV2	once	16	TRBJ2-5	TGTGCCAGCATCGTGGGGCTAGCGGGAGGGAAAGAGACCCAGTACTTC	CASIVGLAGGKETQYF
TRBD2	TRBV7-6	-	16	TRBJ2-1	TGTGCCAGCAGCTTAGTGCCGGGACTAGCGGACAATGAGCAGTTCTTC	CASSLVPGLADNEQFF
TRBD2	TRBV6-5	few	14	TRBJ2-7	TGTGCCAGCAGTTTCTTAGCGGGAGCAGGCGAGCAGTACTTC	CASSFLAGAGEQYF
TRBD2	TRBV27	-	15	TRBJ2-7	TGTGCCAGCAGTTTAGGGGGTTGGGAGGGACCCGAGCAGTACTTC	CASSLGGWEGPEQYF
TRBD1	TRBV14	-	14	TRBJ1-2	TGTGCCAGCAGCCAAGCGGGACAGGGAGATGGCTACACCTTC	CASSQAGQGDGYTF
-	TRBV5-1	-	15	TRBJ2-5	TGCGCCAGCAGCTTGGCCCTAGGACTTCAAGAGACCCAGTACTTC	CASSLALGLQETQYF
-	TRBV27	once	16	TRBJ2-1	TGTGCCAGCAGTCCGCCTAGCGACCCAGCCTACAATGAGCAGTTCTTC	CASSPPSDPAYNEQFF
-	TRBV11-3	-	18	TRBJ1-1	TGTGCCAGCAGCTTAGGGCAAGGGAAAGGGGCCCGGAACACTGAAGCTTTCTTT	CASSLGQGKGARNTEAFF
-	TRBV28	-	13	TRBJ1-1	TGTGCCAGCAGTTTAAAGACAGCTAATGAAGCTTTCTTT	CASSLKTANEAFF
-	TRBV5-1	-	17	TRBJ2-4	TGCGCCAGCAGCAGCCGACTAGTCGGCGAGTCCAAAAACATTCAGTACTTC	CASSSRLVGESKNIQYF
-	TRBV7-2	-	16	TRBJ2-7	TGTGCCAGCAGCCTAGGGGGTGGGGGCCCACCCTACGAGCAGTACTTC	CASSLGGGGPPYEQYF
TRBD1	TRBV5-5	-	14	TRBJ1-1	TGTGCCACCGGGACAGGGACTATGAACACTGAAGCTTTCTTT	CATGTGTMNTEAFF
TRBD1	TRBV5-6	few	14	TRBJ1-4	TGTGCCAGCAGCTTGTTGGGACAGATAGAAAAACTGTTTTTT	CASSLLGQIEKLFF
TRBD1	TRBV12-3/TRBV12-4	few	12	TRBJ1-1	TGTGCCAGCAGTTTTAGGGACAGGGAAGCTTTCTTT	CASSFRDREAFF
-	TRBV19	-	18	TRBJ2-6	TGTGCCAGTAGTATAGATCGGGGGGCGCGCTCTGGGGCCAACGTCCTGACTTTC	CASSIDRGARSGANVLTF
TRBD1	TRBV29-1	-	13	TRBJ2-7	TGCAGCGTCCACGGGACAGGGGGCAACGAGCAGTACTTC	CSVHGTGGNEQYF
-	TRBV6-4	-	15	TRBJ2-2	TGTGCCAGCAGAGAGGGACTTTCCGTTGCCGGGGAGCTGTTTTTT	CASREGLSVAGELFF
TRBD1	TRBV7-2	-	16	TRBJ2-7	TGTGCCAGCAGCTTAGTTTCTACAGGGGTAACCTACGAGCAGTACTTC	CASSLVSTGVTYEQYF
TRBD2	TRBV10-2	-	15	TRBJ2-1	TGCGCCAGCAGTGAGTCAGTTAGCGGGATCAGTGAGCAGTTCTTC	CASSESVSGISEQFF
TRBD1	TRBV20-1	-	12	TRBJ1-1	TGCAGTGCTAGTCCTTTACAGGGGGCGACTTTCTTT	CSASPLQGATFF